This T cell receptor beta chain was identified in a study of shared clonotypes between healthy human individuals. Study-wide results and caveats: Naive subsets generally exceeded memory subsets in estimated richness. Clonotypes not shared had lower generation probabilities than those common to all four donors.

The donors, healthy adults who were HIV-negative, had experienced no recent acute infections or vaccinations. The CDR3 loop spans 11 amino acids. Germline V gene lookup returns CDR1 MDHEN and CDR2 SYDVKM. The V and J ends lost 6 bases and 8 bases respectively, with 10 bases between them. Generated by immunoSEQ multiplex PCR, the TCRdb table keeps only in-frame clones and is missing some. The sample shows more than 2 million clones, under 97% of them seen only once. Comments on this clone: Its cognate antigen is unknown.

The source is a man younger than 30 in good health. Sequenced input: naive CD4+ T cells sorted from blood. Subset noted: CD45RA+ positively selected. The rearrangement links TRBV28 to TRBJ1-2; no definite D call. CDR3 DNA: TGTGCCAGCAGGACGGACTCGGGCTACACCTTC. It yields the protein CASRTDSGYTF.